Below, one TCR beta chain is given with its context. Antigen specificity is unknown. This sample is part of a study of T cell responses to AZD1222 COVID-19 vaccine. Germline V CDR1 and CDR2: SGHRS, YFSETQ. V was clipped by 4 bases and J by 1 base, with 20 bases between them. The CDR3 runs to 17 residues. Assay used: immunoSEQ multiplex PCR; TCRdb lists only in-frame clones, some missing. Of approximately 150,000 clones listed, 80% to 95% were seen once; the top ten hold approximately 5.9%. Study-level results: Only six or seven AZD1222 recipients tested seropositive at baseline. Spike-specific TCR repertoires showed rising breadth and depth after two AZD1222 doses. Unmutated variant regions are reportedly targeted by nearly half of spike-specific TCRs.

The sequence was collected from an adult who received the AZD1222 COVID-19 vaccine. This chain uses TRBV5-1 with TRBJ1-2; D is uncertain. The sequenced sample was peripheral blood, obtained 28 days after the second AZD1222 dose. CDR3 nucleotides: TGCGCCAGCAGCCAGAGGGCGGATGGGCGCGTTAACTATGGCTACACCTTC. This codes for CASSQRADGRVNYGYTF.